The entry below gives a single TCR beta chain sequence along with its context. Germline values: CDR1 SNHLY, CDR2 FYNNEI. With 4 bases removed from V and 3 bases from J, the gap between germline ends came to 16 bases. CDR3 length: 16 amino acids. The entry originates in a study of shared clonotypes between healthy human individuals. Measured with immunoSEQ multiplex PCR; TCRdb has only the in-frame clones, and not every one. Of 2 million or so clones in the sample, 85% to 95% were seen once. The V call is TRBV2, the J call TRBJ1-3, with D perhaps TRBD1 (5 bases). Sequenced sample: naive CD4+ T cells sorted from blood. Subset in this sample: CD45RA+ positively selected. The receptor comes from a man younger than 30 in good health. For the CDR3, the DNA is TGTGCCAGCAGTGTGGGGCACCCGGACGGTGGAAACACCATATATTTT. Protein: CASSVGHPDGGNTIYF.